The present TCR beta chain was sequenced within a study of Ad26.COV2.S vaccination and SARS-CoV-2 variants. As for the study in general: Ad26.COV2.S arm of COV1001 included the donor.

Generated by immunoSEQ multiplex PCR, the TCRdb table keeps only in-frame clones and is missing some. The sample lists 350,000 to 450,000 clones; around four fifths were seen once. Indicated treatment: about 20 received Ad26.COV2.S at low or high dose, single or two shots; roughly 5 received placebo; per-sample allocation not given. Sampling was performed 63 days after the first vaccine or placebo injection. Material: peripheral blood, obtained in a trial of Ad26.COV2.S vaccine versus placebo. This sequence was found in a person between 18 and 65 years old who received the Ad26.COV2.S COVID-19 vaccine or a placebo.

CDR3 amino acids: CASGDGNTGELFF. The CDR3 nucleotides read TGTGCCAGCGGGGACGGGAACACCGGGGAGCTGTTTTTT. V gene TRBV6-5 combines with J gene TRBJ2-2; D tentatively fits TRBD1 or TRBD2 (5 bases each). V dropped 8 bases and J dropped 1 base, with 8 bases sitting between them. This CDR3 comprises 13 residues. CDR1 and CDR2 from the germline V gene are MNHEY and SVGAGI.